This T cell receptor beta chain was identified during a study of T cell responses to AZD1222 COVID-19 vaccine. Findings and limits, study-wide: Increased Spike-specific TCR breadth and depth were observed after two AZD1222 doses. Regions 160-218 and 743-854 held dominance among vaccine-associated CD4 TCRs, which spanned spike. Repertoire sampling happened only post peak T cell response.

Generated by immunoSEQ multiplex PCR, the TCRdb table keeps only in-frame clones and is missing some. The sample contains 90,000 to 120,000 clones, around nine tenths of which appear only once. Germline V gene data show CDR1 as SGHTA and CDR2 as FQGNSA. This CDR3 has 16 amino acids. The trim removed 4 bases at V and 5 bases at J, leaving 7 bases unmatched. This clone was seen a single time. Its matching antigen is unknown. This specimen consisted of peripheral blood, obtained on day 0 of AZD1222 vaccination. The chain combines TRBV7-2 with TRBJ2-2; 10 bases map to TRBD1. The clonotype was recovered from an adult in good health. The CDR3 spells CASSSGTGVGTGELFF. DNA of the CDR3: TGTGCCAGCAGCTCCGGGACAGGGGTCGGAACCGGGGAGCTGTTTTTT.